These 18 T cell receptor beta chains came from one sample sequenced in a study of beta chain features in type 1 diabetes. Points from the study as a whole: Significant though moderate, a shortening of TCRB CDR3s appeared in all four CD4+ subsets of Type 1 diabetes patients.

These TCRs' antigens remain unknown. The entirety of the isolated RNA underwent reverse transcription, so expressed TCRB transcripts were sequenced. Here immunoSEQ multiplex PCR was the method, and the copy in TCRdb shows in-frame clones only, minus some. This table has tens of thousands of clones, 60% to 70% appearing once. Sample: stem cell memory CD4+ T cells from blood. Every receptor here comes from a woman aged 25 to 45 with type 1 diabetes.

The chain uses TRBV30 and TRBJ2-7; 13 bases are a match to TRBD2. Germline CDR1 reads GTSNPN; CDR2 reads SVGIG (reference sequence). The CDR3 has 15 amino acids. The junction had 11 bases not matched to a gene; V was cut back by 5 bases and J by 7 bases. CDR3 in amino acids: CAWCSGLAGPGEQYF. CDR3 in DNA: TGTGCCTGGTGCTCGGGACTAGCGGGACCGGGTGAGCAGTACTTC.

CDR3 protein: CASSDFSGRGNEQYF. The CDR3, as DNA: TGTGCCAGCAGTGACTTTAGCGGGAGAGGTAACGAGCAGTACTTC. J is TRBJ2-7 and V is TRBV6-5, with TRBD2 matching over 9 bases. This CDR3 is built from 15 residues. CDR1 and CDR2 (germline): MNHEY, SVGAGI. The junction had 10 bases not matched to a gene; V was cut back by 5 bases and J by 5 bases.

The V gene is TRBV25-1, the J gene TRBJ1-4, with 10 bases matching TRBD1. V shed 6 bases and J 6 bases; nucleotides not matched to a gene: 4. The CDR3 length is 14 residues. The germline V gene encodes CDR1 MGHDK and CDR2 SYGVNS. The CDR3 here is CASRGGTGDEKLFF. CDR3 sequence (DNA): TGTGCCAGCAGAGGAGGGACAGGGGATGAAAAACTGTTTTTT.

Regarding this clone: Sequence at one end of the junction differs from germline and may be a read error. J is TRBJ2-1 and V is TRBV6-6; a possible D gene is TRBD2 (6 bases). Germline values: CDR1 MNHNY, CDR2 SVGAGI (reference sequence). The CDR3 extends over 14 amino acids. The CDR3 DNA is TGTGCCAGTGTGCCGCGGGACTCCAACAATGAGCAGTTCTTC. Its protein product is CASVPRDSNNEQFF.

The chain employs TRBV7-2 and TRBJ2-3; 11 bases fit TRBD2. The CDR3 has 18 amino acids. The germline V gene encodes CDR1 SGHTA and CDR2 FQGNSA. Trimming cost V 3 bases and J 3 bases; bases outside gene matches: 11. DNA of the CDR3: TGTGCCAGCAGCTTTCAGGAAGGACTAGCGGGTACAACAGATACGCAGTATTTT. Translated, it gives CASSFQEGLAGTTDTQYF.

The chain has TRBV27 and TRBJ2-1; possible D gene TRBD1, 5 bases. V gave up 8 bases and J gave up 9 bases, with 14 bases separating them. Germline V lookup: CDR1 MNHEY, CDR2 SMNVEV (reference sequence). This CDR3 contains 12 residues. CDR3 nucleotide sequence: TGTGCCAGCTTTACCCTAGGGGCTGAGCAGTTCTTC. As protein: CASFTLGAEQFF.

This clone was seen only once. This chain connects TRBV27 to TRBJ1-2; the match to TRBD1 covers 7 bases. The CDR3 sequence is 20 residues long. Germline assignment: CDR1 MNHEY and CDR2 SMNVEV (reference sequence). V shed 1 base and J 4 bases; nucleotides not matched to a gene: 21. The CDR3 sequence: CASSLLGGGQGVPGRYGYTF. The CDR3 nucleotides are TGTGCCAGCAGTTTATTGGGAGGAGGTCAGGGGGTTCCGGGGCGCTATGGCTACACCTTC.

The chain recombines TRBV10-2 with TRBJ1-2; the D gene is possibly TRBD1 (6 bases). This CDR3 has 13 amino acids. The V gene lost 5 bases and the J gene lost 4 bases, with 11 bases spanning the gap. The V gene's germline CDR1 is WSHSY and CDR2 SAAADI. Here the CDR3 DNA reads TGCGCCAGCAGTCTCAGGGGCGCCTATGGCTACACCTTC. Encoded protein: CASSLRGAYGYTF.

This clone was seen a few times. This chain uses TRBV25-1 with TRBJ2-1, with 11 bases matching TRBD2. The CDR3 contains 16 residues. Germline V gene sequence: CDR1 MGHDK, CDR2 SYGVNS. Germline trimming cut 4 bases from V and 7 bases from J; bases unmatched to any gene: 9. CDR3 sequence: CASSGSGRAHWNEQFF. The CDR3 DNA sequence: TGTGCCAGCAGTGGTAGCGGGAGGGCTCACTGGAATGAGCAGTTCTTC.

The gene calls are TRBV7-3 and TRBJ2-2, with a tentative D call TRBD2 (6 bases). The V end lost 4 bases, the J end lost 1 base, and 13 bases lay between the germline ends. CDR3 length equals 16 residues. The germline CDR1 and CDR2 sequences are SGHTA and FQGTGA. The CDR3: CASSSLGRGNTGELFF. CDR3 DNA: TGTGCCAGCAGCTCCCTGGGGCGGGGGAACACCGGGGAGCTGTTTTTT.

The CDR3 loop is CATSREARVAGELFF. The CDR3 nucleotides are TGTGCCACCAGCAGAGAAGCCAGGGTTGCCGGGGAGCTGTTTTTT. J is TRBJ2-2 and V is TRBV15; D possibly corresponds to TRBD1 (5 bases). V gave up 0 bases and J gave up 6 bases, with 11 bases separating them. The CDR3 runs to 15 residues. The germline gives CDR1 LNHNV, CDR2 YYDKDF (reference sequence). The full variable domain, its missing parts supplied by reference TRBV15 and TRBJ2-2, is DAMVIQNPRYQVTQFGKPVTLSCSQTLNHNVMYWYQQKSSQAPKLLFHYYDKDFNNEADTPDNFQSRRPNTSFCFLDIRSPGLGDTAMYLCATSREARVAGELFFGEGSRLTVL.

The rearrangement joins TRBV28 to TRBJ1-2; D is perhaps TRBD1 (5 bases). Germline assignment: CDR1 MDHEN and CDR2 SYDVKM. V lost 3 bases to trimming and J lost 6 bases, with 11 bases between them. This CDR3 spans 13 amino acids. CDR3 DNA: TGTGCCAGCAGTTTTGGGGGGTTAAATGGCTACACCTTC. It codes for CASSFGGLNGYTF.

This clone came up once. The chain combines TRBV19 with TRBJ2-7; the match to TRBD1 covers 8 bases. Germline CDR1 and CDR2: LNHDA and SQIVND (reference sequence). This CDR3 is built from 16 residues. V lost 3 bases to trimming and J lost 0 bases; unmatched junction nucleotides: 7. The DNA for the CDR3 is TGTGCCAGTAGTATTTCAACGGGACAGGCCTCCTACGAGCAGTACTTC. This translates into CASSISTGQASYEQYF.

This clone was recorded once. This chain joins TRBV19 and TRBJ2-7; D is uncertain. Germline V lookup: CDR1 LNHDA, CDR2 SQIVND (reference sequence). V shed 0 bases and J shed 2 bases, with 8 bases lying between them. CDR3 length: 14 amino acids. CDR3: CASSIDGAPYEQYF. In DNA, the CDR3 is TGTGCCAGTAGTATAGATGGAGCCCCCTACGAGCAGTACTTC. The full variable domain, with the rest looked up from reference TRBV19 and TRBJ2-7, is DGGITQSPKYLFRKEGQNVTLSCEQNLNHDAMYWYRQDPGQGLRLIYYSQIVNDFQKGDIAEGYSVSREKKESFPLTVTSAQKNPTAFYLCASSIDGAPYEQYFGPGTRLTVT.

The genes are TRBV5-1 and TRBJ2-5; D unresolved. Germline CDR1 is SGHRS and CDR2 is YFSETQ. CDR3 length equals 11 residues. The V end lost 4 bases, the J end lost 1 base, and 2 bases lay between the germline ends. The CDR3 region is CASSLQETQYF. The CDR3, as DNA: TGCGCCAGCAGCCTCCAAGAGACCCAGTACTTC.

The chain couples TRBV5-4 to TRBJ2-3; 11 nucleotides line up with TRBD2. After removal of 0 bases from V and 8 bases from J, the junction contained 11 bases not matched to a gene. The CDR3 loop spans 17 amino acids. In germline, CDR1 is SGHNT, CDR2 YYREEE (reference sequence). This CDR3 reads CASSLALAGGPKATQYF. CDR3 DNA: TGTGCCAGCAGCTTGGCCTTAGCGGGAGGGCCAAAGGCTACGCAGTATTTT.

The chain has TRBV20-1 and TRBJ1-1; no clear D gene. This CDR3 region has 11 residues. Germline V gene lookup returns CDR1 DFQATT and CDR2 SNEGSKA (reference sequence). V shed 1 base and J shed 5 bases, with 5 bases lying between them. This chain's CDR3 is CSARGRTEAFF. The CDR3 coding sequence is TGCAGTGCTAGAGGGAGGACTGAAGCTTTCTTT.

V usage is TRBV28 and J usage is TRBJ2-1; the D gene is possibly TRBD2 (6 bases). The CDR3 consists of 15 residues. V dropped 5 bases and J dropped 5 bases, with 16 bases sitting between them. Germline V gives CDR1 MDHEN, CDR2 SYDVKM. The CDR3 DNA reads TGTGCCAGCAGTAACTTCGGGACTTCGAACAATGAGCAGTTCTTC. Translating it yields CASSNFGTSNNEQFF.